One sample yielded the 6 T cell receptor beta chains listed below, sequenced in a study of identical twins. MiXCR, applied by TCRdb to the 5' RACE reads, yields one record per CDR3 protein. There are 500,000 to 650,000 distinct CDR3 sequences in the sample; under 8.5% occur only once, and approximately 1.5% lies in the top ten. The data were also submitted as part of a second study, on yellow fever vaccine responses in identical twins.

The sequencing input was PBMCs. These receptor sequences come from a woman aged 18-30 years in good health.

This clonotype has at least ten counts. This sequence joins TRBV5-1 and TRBJ2-2; no reliable D call. The CDR3 consists of 12 residues. The ends were cut back, 4 bases at V and 8 bases at J, with 9 bases in the middle. Germline CDR1 and CDR2: SGHRS and YFSETQ. DNA of the CDR3: TGCGCCAGCAGCAATCCTTTGGGGGAGCTGTTTTTT. This gives the protein CASSNPLGELFF.

This clonotype was recorded a few times. The V call is TRBV7-9, the J call TRBJ1-6; no clear D gene. V was trimmed by 0 bases and J by 8 bases, leaving 2 bases between them. The germline V gene encodes CDR1 SEHNR and CDR2 FQNEAQ (reference sequence). The CDR3 runs 12 residues. In DNA, the CDR3 is TGTGCCAGCAGCTTAGCTTATTCACCCCTCCACTTT. Translating it yields CASSLAYSPLHF.

The chain couples TRBV7-8 to TRBJ2-7; D is undetermined. Germline V gives CDR1 SGHVS, CDR2 FQNEAQ. The germline V and J ends were trimmed by 4 bases and 3 bases, with 10 bases remaining between them. The CDR3 contains 13 residues. This CDR3 reads CASSSSWDYEQYF. The CDR3 DNA reads as TGTGCCAGCAGCTCCAGCTGGGACTACGAGCAGTACTTC.

The chain joins TRBV6-2 or TRBV6-3 to TRBJ2-7, with 8 bases that match TRBD2. V lost 0 bases to trimming and J lost 6 bases; unmatched junction nucleotides: 10. This CDR3 has 16 residues. The germline V gene has CDR1 MNHEY and CDR2 SVGEGT. The CDR3 sequence: CASSYSSGSLGGEQYF. The CDR3 DNA sequence: TGTGCCAGCAGTTACTCGAGCGGGAGCCTCGGGGGCGAGCAGTACTTC.

The V gene is TRBV7-9, the J gene TRBJ2-7; no clear D. Germline CDR1 and CDR2: SEHNR and FQNEAQ (reference sequence). V was trimmed by 3 bases and J by 0 bases, leaving 15 bases between them. This CDR3 has 16 amino acids. CDR3 coding DNA: TGTGCCAGCAGCTTCCCCGGTGGGCCAAACTCCTACGAGCAGTACGTC. This gives the protein CASSFPGGPNSYEQYV.

This clonotype was seen many times. The genes are TRBV12-3 or TRBV12-4 and TRBJ1-6, with a possible D match to TRBD1 (6 bases). V was pared by 6 bases and J by 16 bases, with 19 bases between. The CDR3 is 13 amino acids. The CDR3 nucleotides are TGTGCCAGCAGCACTCAGGGGAGTCCATTGCTCCACTTT. Residues: CASSTQGSPLLHF.